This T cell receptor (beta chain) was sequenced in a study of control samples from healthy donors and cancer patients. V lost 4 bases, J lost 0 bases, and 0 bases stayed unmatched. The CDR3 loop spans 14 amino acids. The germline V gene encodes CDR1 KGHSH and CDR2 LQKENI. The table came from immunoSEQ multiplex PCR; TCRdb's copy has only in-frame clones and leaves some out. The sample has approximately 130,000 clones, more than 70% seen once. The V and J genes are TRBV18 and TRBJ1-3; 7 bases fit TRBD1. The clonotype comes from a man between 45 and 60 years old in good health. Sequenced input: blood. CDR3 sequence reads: CASSRTGSGNTIYF. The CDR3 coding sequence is TGTGCCAGCTCACGGACAGGCTCTGGAAACACCATATATTTT.